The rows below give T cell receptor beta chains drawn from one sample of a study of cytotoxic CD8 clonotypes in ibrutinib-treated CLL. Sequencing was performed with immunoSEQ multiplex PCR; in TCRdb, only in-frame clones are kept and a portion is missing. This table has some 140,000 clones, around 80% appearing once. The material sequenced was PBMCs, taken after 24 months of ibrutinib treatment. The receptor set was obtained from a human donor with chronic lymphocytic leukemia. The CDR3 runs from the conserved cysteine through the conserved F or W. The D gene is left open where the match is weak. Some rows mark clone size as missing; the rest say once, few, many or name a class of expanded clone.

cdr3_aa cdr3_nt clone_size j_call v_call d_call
CASNEGRTDTQYF TGTGCCAGTAACGAAGGGAGGACAGATACGCAGTATTTT NA TRBJ2-3 TRBV19 NA
CASPVGVGGYTF TGTGCCAGCCCTGTAGGAGTCGGGGGCTACACCTTC few TRBJ1-2 TRBV2 NA
CASSVVRGQETQYF TGTGCCAGCAGCGTCGTCAGGGGGCAAGAGACCCAGTACTTC NA TRBJ2-5 TRBV7-2 TRBD1
CASSYRGNEQFF TGTGCCAGCAGTTACCGGGGCAATGAGCAGTTCTTC NA TRBJ2-1 TRBV6-5 NA
CASSDPTGLQGYTF TGTGCCAGCAGTGACCCGACAGGGCTTCAGGGCTACACCTTC few TRBJ1-2 TRBV6-1 TRBD1
CASSIRGQGAGELFF TGTGCCAGTAGTATCAGGGGACAGGGGGCTGGGGAGCTGTTTTTT NA TRBJ2-2 TRBV19 TRBD1
CASSVSGASTDTQYF TGTGCCAGCAGCGTATCGGGGGCGAGCACAGATACGCAGTATTTT NA TRBJ2-3 TRBV9 NA
CASSLGSRGQNYGYTF TGTGCCAGCAGCTTGGGGAGCAGGGGGCAGAACTATGGCTACACCTTC many TRBJ1-2 TRBV5-4 TRBD1
CASSYGGYWSYEQYF TGTGCCAGCAGTTACGGGGGTTACTGGTCCTACGAGCAGTACTTC NA TRBJ2-7 TRBV6-6 NA
CASSSGTVNEKLFF TGTGCCAGCAGTTCTGGTACAGTGAATGAAAAACTGTTTTTT NA TRBJ1-4 TRBV28 NA
CASSKSGTEGQYF TGCGCCAGCAGCAAATCCGGGACAGAGGGGCAGTATTTT NA TRBJ2-3 TRBV5-1 TRBD1
CASSHPTAPGELFF TGTGCCAGCAGCCATCCGACAGCACCTGGGGAGCTGTTTTTT NA TRBJ2-2 TRBV7-9 NA
CAISDETGGDEQFF TGTGCCATCAGTGACGAGACAGGGGGCGATGAGCAGTTCTTC NA TRBJ2-1 TRBV10-3 TRBD1
CAWSVMNRGNQPQHF TGTGCCTGGAGTGTAATGAACAGGGGAAATCAGCCCCAGCATTTT few TRBJ1-5 TRBV30 TRBD1
CASSPLDRWVREQYF TGTGCCAGCAGTCCACTAGACAGGTGGGTCCGCGAGCAGTACTTC NA TRBJ2-7 TRBV11-2 NA
CSGREAGELFF TGCAGCGGTAGAGAGGCCGGGGAGCTGTTTTTT NA TRBJ2-2 TRBV29-1 NA
CASSLSLFPGNTIYF TGTGCCAGCAGTTTATCCCTCTTTCCTGGAAACACCATATATTTT once TRBJ1-3 TRBV27 NA
CASSFEDQETQYF TGTGCCAGCAGTTTCGAGGACCAAGAGACCCAGTACTTC NA TRBJ2-5 TRBV6-6 NA
CASSYSNGGDTEAFF TGTGCCAGCAGTTACTCGAACGGGGGAGACACTGAAGCTTTCTTT NA TRBJ1-1 TRBV6-5 NA
CASRPTGNYAEKLFF TGTGCCAGCAGGCCCACAGGGAACTATGCTGAAAAACTGTTTTTT NA TRBJ1-4 TRBV2 NA
CASSLRREVYYGYTF TGTGCCAGCAGCTTAAGGAGGGAAGTTTACTATGGCTACACCTTC NA TRBJ1-2 TRBV7-2 NA
CASRPRTGQETQYF TGTGCCAGCAGACCCCGGACAGGGCAAGAGACCCAGTACTTC NA TRBJ2-5 TRBV28 TRBD1
CASSPLDRIYEQYF TGTGCCAGCAGTCCCTTGGACAGGATCTACGAGCAGTACTTC NA TRBJ2-7 TRBV28 TRBD1
CARRRTGPAGEAFF TGTGCCCGCAGGAGGACAGGACCCGCAGGTGAAGCTTTCTTT NA TRBJ1-1 TRBV6-5 TRBD1
CASSSWTGSGSPLHF TGTGCCAGCAGCTCTTGGACAGGTTCAGGTTCACCCCTCCACTTT NA TRBJ1-6 TRBV13 TRBD1
CAWTHRGECYTF TGTGCCTGGACCCACAGGGGCGAGTGCTACACCTTC NA TRBJ1-2 TRBV30 TRBD1
CASSLAPGLADTQYF TGCGCCAGCAGCTTGGCCCCGGGACTAGCAGATACGCAGTATTTT NA TRBJ2-3 TRBV5-1 TRBD2
CASSSYRGANYGYTF TGTGCCAGCAGCTCATACAGGGGAGCTAACTATGGCTACACCTTC NA TRBJ1-2 TRBV7-2 TRBD1
CSVVTGRSYEQYF TGCAGCGTTGTAACTGGCCGCTCCTACGAGCAGTACTTC NA TRBJ2-7 TRBV29-1 NA
CAWSVQFGEQYF TGTGCCTGGAGTGTACAATTCGGCGAGCAGTACTTC NA TRBJ2-7 TRBV30 NA
CASSRRGGDEQYF TGCGCCAGCAGTCGCAGGGGAGGGGACGAGCAGTACTTC NA TRBJ2-7 TRBV23-1 NA
CASSYGTRVGNEQFF TGTGCCAGCAGCTACGGGACCAGGGTCGGGAATGAGCAGTTCTTC NA TRBJ2-1 TRBV5-4 NA
CATSRDQGGWAEAFF TGTGCCACCAGCAGAGACCAAGGGGGCTGGGCTGAAGCTTTCTTT once TRBJ1-1 TRBV15 TRBD1
CAWTGTGIGNTIYF TGTGCCTGGACCGGGACAGGGATTGGAAACACCATATATTTT NA TRBJ1-3 TRBV30 TRBD1
CASSPRLAGGQETQYF TGTGCCAGCAGCCCCAGACTAGCGGGGGGCCAAGAGACCCAGTACTTC NA TRBJ2-5 TRBV7-2 TRBD2
CATRPIAGVGNTIYF TGTGCCACCCGCCCTATTGCGGGAGTTGGAAACACCATATATTTT NA TRBJ1-3 TRBV19 NA
CASSQSGGVTGELFF TGTGCCAGCAGCCAGAGCGGGGGAGTGACCGGGGAGCTGTTTTTT NA TRBJ2-2 TRBV11-2 TRBD2
CASSLDGLGATNEKLFF TGTGCCAGCAGCTTAGACGGGCTGGGGGCAACTAATGAAAAACTGTTTTTT NA TRBJ1-4 TRBV7-9 NA
CASSTRGQGAPEAFF TGTGCCAGCAGTACCAGGGGACAGGGTGCCCCTGAGGCTTTCTTT NA TRBJ1-1 TRBV6-6 TRBD1